Below, 18 T cell receptor beta chains from the same sample are listed, as sequenced in a study of cytomegalovirus exposure and HLA in healthy donors (dated by TCRdb to the late 2010s). The library came from the immunoSEQ multiplex PCR assay. For the multiplex PCR, a mixture combining 60 forward primers for TCR Vbeta segments and 13 reverse primers for TCR Jbeta segments was used. Held by TCRdb, this immuneACCESS table contains in-frame sequences only and omits some clones. Under half of the omission traces to an unresolved V gene where checked; the cause of the rest is unknown. Recorded for this sample are approximately 170,000 clones; 65% to 70% of them occurred a single time. The ten most abundant clones make up 3.5% to 5% of the sample. What was sequenced was PBMCs. These receptors all come from a woman under 30 in good health and CMV-seropositive.

The chain recombines TRBV29-1 with TRBJ2-7; TRBD2 matches at 8 bases. The CDR3 is 14 residues long. Per germline, CDR1 SQVTM and CDR2 ANQGSEA. Trimming at V came to 6 bases and at J to 2 bases, leaving 9 bases not matched to a gene. The CDR3 DNA follows: TGCAGCGTGGGTGGGCTAGCGGGCCCCTACGAGCAGTACTTC. Its translation is CSVGGLAGPYEQYF.

This rearrangement joins TRBV6-5 to TRBJ1-1; unclear D gene. The CDR3 totals 14 residues. V lost 2 bases, J lost 1 base, and 8 bases lay in between. CDR1 and CDR2 (germline): MNHEY, SVGAGI. The CDR3 spells CASSYDRGNTEAFF. Here the CDR3 DNA reads TGTGCCAGCAGTTACGATCGAGGGAACACTGAAGCTTTCTTT.

The rearrangement uses TRBV2 and TRBJ1-2, with D uncertain. V dropped 7 bases and J dropped 4 bases, with 13 bases sitting between them. The CDR3 length is 13 residues. CDR1 is SNHLY, CDR2 FYNNEI, per germline. As DNA, the CDR3 is TGTGCCAGCATCCAGGCTATCTCCTATGGCTACACCTTC. Amino acids: CASIQAISYGYTF.

V is TRBV6-1 and J is TRBJ2-5; D not certain. Germline-derived CDR1 and CDR2 are MNHNS and SASEGT. Trimming removed 6 bases from V and 5 bases from J, with 10 bases in between. The CDR3 sequence is 12 residues long. CDR3 sequence reads: CASRTTVETQYF. DNA for the CDR3: TGTGCCAGCAGGACAACGGTGGAGACCCAGTACTTC.

The chain joins TRBV11-1 to TRBJ2-1; the D gene is possibly TRBD2 (6 bases). Trimming cost V 3 bases and J 4 bases, with 7 bases left between them. Germline V CDR1 and CDR2: SGHAT, FQDESV (reference sequence). The CDR3 is 13 amino acids. The CDR3 nucleotides read TGTGCCAGCAGCTTCGGAGGGTACAATGAGCAGTTCTTC. Translation gives CASSFGGYNEQFF.

The rearrangement links TRBV27 to TRBJ1-5; 7 bases align to TRBD1. The CDR3 is 14 residues long. In germline, CDR1 is MNHEY, CDR2 SMNVEV (reference sequence). The trim removed 5 bases at V and 6 bases at J, leaving 7 bases unmatched. CDR3: CASSLTGVLQPQHF. The DNA for the CDR3 is TGTGCCAGCAGTCTTACAGGGGTACTTCAGCCCCAGCATTTT.

This clone has just a few counts. The chain combines TRBV28 with TRBJ1-4, with D perhaps TRBD1 (5 bases). The V gene's germline CDR1 is MDHEN and CDR2 SYDVKM. Trimming removed 3 bases from V and 6 bases from J, with 20 bases in between. The CDR3 runs 17 residues. The CDR3 sequence: CASSLWSVGLSYEKLFF. CDR3 DNA: TGTGCCAGCAGTTTGTGGTCTGTGGGGCTATCTTATGAAAAACTGTTTTTT.

With regard to this clone: Other DNA sequences of this sample code for an identical CDR3. The gene calls are TRBV30 and TRBJ2-7, with D possibly matching TRBD2 (5 bases). The CDR3 sequence is 11 residues long. V was clipped by 2 bases and J by 7 bases, with 9 bases between them. The germline CDR1 and CDR2 sequences are GTSNPN and SVGIG (reference sequence). The DNA for the CDR3 is TGTGCCTGGAGTAGGAGGTATGAGCAGTACTTC. As protein: CAWSRRYEQYF.

V and J are TRBV27 and TRBJ2-5, with D possibly being TRBD1 (6 bases). This CDR3 has 15 amino acids. Trimming removed 3 bases at V and 7 bases at J, with 18 bases between. Per germline, CDR1 MNHEY and CDR2 SMNVEV (reference sequence). CDR3 sequence (DNA): TGTGCCAGCAGTTTCGTCGTACAGGGAGTGGGGACCCAGTACTTC. Its translation is CASSFVVQGVGTQYF.

The chain has TRBV18 and TRBJ2-7, with 9 bases aligning to TRBD1. Germline V CDR1 and CDR2: KGHSH, LQKENI. The CDR3 is 15 amino acids. J was trimmed by 2 bases and V by 1 base; bases with no gene match: 3. The DNA for the CDR3 is TGTGCCAGCTCACCACGTGGACAGGGGACCTACGAGCAGTACTTC. Amino acid sequence: CASSPRGQGTYEQYF.

As concerns this clone: At one of its ends the junction is not consistent with the germline gene, which may arise from a read error. The chain uses TRBV7-9 and TRBJ2-3; no clear D. Germline CDR1 reads SEHNR; CDR2 reads FQNEAQ (reference sequence). The CDR3 is 13 amino acids. CDR3 sequence reads: CSSSAMVTDTQYF. In DNA form, the CDR3 reads TGTTCCAGCAGCGCTATGGTCACAGATACGCAGTATTTT.

A single count supports this clone. This sequence joins TRBV27 and TRBJ2-5; 14 bases match TRBD2. V dropped 5 bases and J dropped 5; count of bases not matched to a gene: 16. This CDR3 has 19 amino acids. CDR1 and CDR2 (germline): MNHEY, SMNVEV (reference sequence). This chain's CDR3 is CASSRSVTSGGVVSETQYF. The CDR3 DNA follows: TGTGCCAGCAGTCGCTCGGTGACTAGCGGGGGGGTAGTGAGTGAGACCCAGTACTTC.

The CDR3 DNA reads as TGCGCCAGCAGCATACCAACAAGCTCTGGAAACACCATATATTTT. Protein sequence: CASSIPTSSGNTIYF. V usage is TRBV5-1 and J usage is TRBJ1-3; no clear D gene. The CDR3 contains 15 residues. The V gene lost 4 bases and the J gene lost 0 bases, with 11 bases spanning the gap. Per germline, CDR1 SGHRS and CDR2 YFSETQ.

The rearrangement joins TRBV14 to TRBJ2-3; 8 bases agree with TRBD1. The ends lost 8 bases at V and 6 bases at J; junction bases unmatched: 10. The CDR3 loop spans 14 amino acids. CDR1 SGHDN and CDR2 FVKESK come from the germline V gene. CDR3 loop: CASEGQGAADTQYF. The DNA for the CDR3 is TGTGCCAGCGAAGGGCAGGGGGCAGCGGATACGCAGTATTTT. Full variable domain (outside the CDR3, taken from reference TRBV14 and TRBJ2-3): EAGVTQFPSHSVIEKGQTVTLRCDPISGHDNLYWYRRVMGKEIKFLLHFVKESKQDESGMPNNRFLAERTGGTYSTLKVQPAELEDSGVYFCASEGQGAADTQYFGPGTRLTVL.

This chain connects TRBV6-5 to TRBJ1-1; 7 positions match TRBD1. This CDR3 is 13 amino acids long. The germline V gene encodes CDR1 MNHEY and CDR2 SVGAGI. The ends lost 6 bases at V and 5 bases at J; junction bases unmatched: 6. In nucleotides, the CDR3 is TGTGCCAGCAGCCGACAGGGACCGACTGAAGCTTTCTTT. It yields the protein CASSRQGPTEAFF.

The chain is built from TRBV5-1 and TRBJ2-5; D gene unclear. Germline V lookup: CDR1 SGHRS, CDR2 YFSETQ. The CDR3 length is 14 residues. Trimming took 3 bases from V and 3 from J, leaving 12 bases between them. The CDR3: CASSSDMLKETQYF. The CDR3 nucleotides read TGCGCCAGCAGCTCTGACATGTTAAAAGAGACCCAGTACTTC.

V gene TRBV28 combines with J gene TRBJ2-3, with D hard to call. This CDR3 spans 13 amino acids. Per germline, CDR1 MDHEN and CDR2 SYDVKM. The V gene lost 8 bases and the J gene lost 4 bases, with 13 bases spanning the gap. CDR3 bases: TGTGCCAGCCGACTTGTCTTGGCAGATACGCAGTATTTT. Protein product: CASRLVLADTQYF. The whole variable domain, filled in from reference TRBV28 and TRBJ2-3, reads DVKVTQSSRYLVKRTGEKVFLECVQDMDHENMFWYRQDPGLGLRLIYFSYDVKMKEKGDIPEGYSVSREKKERFSLILESASTNQTSMYLCASRLVLADTQYFGPGTRLTVL.

This clone occurred once. This chain joins TRBV27 and TRBJ1-3; unclear D gene. In germline, CDR1 is MNHEY, CDR2 SMNVEV (reference sequence). The CDR3 is 13 residues long. Trimming cost V 2 bases and J 9 bases, with 11 bases left between them. CDR3 residues: CASSLNVGSTIYF. The CDR3 nucleotides are TGTGCCAGCAGTTTAAACGTGGGGAGCACCATATATTTT.